This T cell receptor beta chain originates from a study of graft-versus-host responses after intestinal transplantation. About the research overall: Transplants were multivisceral, liver-intestinal, or isolated intestinal. Induction with anti-thymocyte globulin, then tacrolimus and steroids for about 3 years, was given to all recipients. Overall study results and limits: Allograft clonal ratios (graft-versus-host to host-versus-graft) were high in patients who had graft-donor T cell macrochimerism. GvH clone levels peaked in circulation, and this peak was associated with early post-transplant HvG declines.

A note on this clone: The target antigen is unknown.

Looked up from germline, CDR1 is SGHAT and CDR2 is FQNNGV. V was cut by 8 bases and J by 5 bases, with 13 bases left in between. The CDR3 sequence is 13 residues long. Data came from immunoSEQ multiplex PCR; TCRdb stores just in-frame clones and leaves some out. Of 65,000 to 85,000 clones listed, around nine tenths are singletons. Specimen: bone marrow, collected approximately 740 days after intestinal transplantation. This clonotype originated in a human patient who received an intestinal transplant, so some T cells may come from the graft donor. The chain joins TRBV11-2 to TRBJ2-1; D is unclear. The CDR3, as DNA: TGTGCCAGCGCACAAGCCCCGAACAATGAGCAGTTCTTC. Its protein is CASAQAPNNEQFF.